This paragraph reports one TCR beta chain. Looked up from germline, CDR1 is LNHNV and CDR2 is YYDKDF (reference sequence). This CDR3 has 13 residues. Between the trimmed V and J ends, which lost 8 bases and 6 bases, there was a span of 14 bases. The record originates from a study of blood T cell repertoires in COVID-19. Study background: Specimens from acute and convalescent COVID-19 originated in the United States, Italy and Spain. The analysed material was cDNA or gDNA that came from T cells, B-cell-depleted T cells, or PBMCs.

Measured with immunoSEQ multiplex PCR; TCRdb has only the in-frame clones, and not every one. The sample holds some 170,000 clones, roughly 84% seen once. Patients of the Seattle cohort, enrolled during active infection, were followed longitudinally. Sequenced: peripheral blood. The TCR was taken from a woman aged 40 to 49 with COVID-19, enrolled during active disease. The chain employs TRBV15 and TRBJ2-1; tentative D call: TRBD2 (5 bases). The CDR3 loop reads CATQIEGTNEQFF. The CDR3 DNA is TGTGCCACCCAAATTGAGGGTACCAATGAGCAGTTCTTC.